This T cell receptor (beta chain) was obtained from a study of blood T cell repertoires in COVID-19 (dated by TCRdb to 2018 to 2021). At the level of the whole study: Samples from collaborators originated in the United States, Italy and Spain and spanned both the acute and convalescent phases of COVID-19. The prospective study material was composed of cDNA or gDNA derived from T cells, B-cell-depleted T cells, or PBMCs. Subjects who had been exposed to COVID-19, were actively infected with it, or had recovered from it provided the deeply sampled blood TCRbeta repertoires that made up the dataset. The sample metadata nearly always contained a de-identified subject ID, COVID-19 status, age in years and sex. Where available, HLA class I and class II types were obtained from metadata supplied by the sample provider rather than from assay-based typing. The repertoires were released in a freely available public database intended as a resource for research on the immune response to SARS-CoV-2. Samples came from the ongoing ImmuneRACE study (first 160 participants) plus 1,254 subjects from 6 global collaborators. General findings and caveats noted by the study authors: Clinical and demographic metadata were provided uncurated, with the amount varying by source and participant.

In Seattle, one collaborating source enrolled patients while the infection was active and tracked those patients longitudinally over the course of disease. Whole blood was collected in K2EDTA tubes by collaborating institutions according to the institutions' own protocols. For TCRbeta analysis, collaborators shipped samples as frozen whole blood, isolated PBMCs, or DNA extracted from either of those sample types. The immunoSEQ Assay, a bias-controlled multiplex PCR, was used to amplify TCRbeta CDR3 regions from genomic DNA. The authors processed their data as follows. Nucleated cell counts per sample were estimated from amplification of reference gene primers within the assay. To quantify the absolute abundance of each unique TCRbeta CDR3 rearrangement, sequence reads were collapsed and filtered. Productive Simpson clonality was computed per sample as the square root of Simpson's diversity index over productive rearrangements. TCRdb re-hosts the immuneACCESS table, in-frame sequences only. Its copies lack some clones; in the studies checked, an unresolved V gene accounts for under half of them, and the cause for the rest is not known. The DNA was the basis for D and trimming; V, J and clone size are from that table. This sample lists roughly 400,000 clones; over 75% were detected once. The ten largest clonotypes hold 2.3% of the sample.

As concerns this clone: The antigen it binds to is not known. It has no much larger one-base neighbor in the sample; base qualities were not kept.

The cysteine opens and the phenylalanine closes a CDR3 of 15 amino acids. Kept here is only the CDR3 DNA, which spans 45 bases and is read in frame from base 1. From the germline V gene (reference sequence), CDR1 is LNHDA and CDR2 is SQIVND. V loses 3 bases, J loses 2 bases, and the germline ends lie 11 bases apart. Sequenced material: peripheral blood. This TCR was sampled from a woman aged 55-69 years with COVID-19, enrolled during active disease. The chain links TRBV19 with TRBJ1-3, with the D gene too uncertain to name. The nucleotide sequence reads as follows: TGTGCCAGTAGTATGCGCAAAATTGCTGGAAACACCATATATTTT. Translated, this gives CASSMRKIAGNTIYF. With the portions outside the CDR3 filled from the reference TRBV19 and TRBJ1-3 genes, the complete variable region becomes DGGITQSPKYLFRKEGQNVTLSCEQNLNHDAMYWYRQDPGQGLRLIYYSQIVNDFQKGDIAEGYSVSREKKESFPLTVTSAQKNPTAFYLCASSMRKIAGNTIYFGEGSWLTVV.